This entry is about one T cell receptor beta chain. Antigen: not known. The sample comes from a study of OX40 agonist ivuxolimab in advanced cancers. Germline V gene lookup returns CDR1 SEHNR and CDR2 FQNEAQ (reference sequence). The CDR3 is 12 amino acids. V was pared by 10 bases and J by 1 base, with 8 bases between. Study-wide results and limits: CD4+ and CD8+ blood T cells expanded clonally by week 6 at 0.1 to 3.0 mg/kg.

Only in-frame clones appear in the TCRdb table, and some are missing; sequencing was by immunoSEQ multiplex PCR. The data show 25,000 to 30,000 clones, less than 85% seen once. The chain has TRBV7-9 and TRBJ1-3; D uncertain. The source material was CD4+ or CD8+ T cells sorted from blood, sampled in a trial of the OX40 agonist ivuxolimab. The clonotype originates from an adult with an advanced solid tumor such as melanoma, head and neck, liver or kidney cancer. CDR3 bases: TGTGCCATCCAGGTTTCTGGAAACACCATATATTTT. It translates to CAIQVSGNTIYF.